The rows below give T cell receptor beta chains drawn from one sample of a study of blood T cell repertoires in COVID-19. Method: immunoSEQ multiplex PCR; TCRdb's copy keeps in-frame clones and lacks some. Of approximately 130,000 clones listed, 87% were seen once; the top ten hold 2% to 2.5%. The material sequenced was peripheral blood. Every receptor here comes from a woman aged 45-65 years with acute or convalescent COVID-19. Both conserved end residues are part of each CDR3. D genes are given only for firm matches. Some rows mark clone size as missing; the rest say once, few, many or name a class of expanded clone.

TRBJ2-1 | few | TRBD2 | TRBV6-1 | CASSVAGVVEQFF | TGTGCCAGCTCGGTAGCGGGAGTGGTTGAGCAGTTCTTC
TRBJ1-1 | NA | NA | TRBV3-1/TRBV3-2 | CASSSLEVNTEAFF | TGTGCCAGCAGCTCCCTCGAGGTGAACACTGAAGCTTTCTTT
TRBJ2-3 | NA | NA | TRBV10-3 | CAILRRGTDTQYF | TGTGCCATCCTTCGGCGGGGCACAGATACGCAGTATTTT
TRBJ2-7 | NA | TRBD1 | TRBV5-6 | CASSVTGSEQYF | TGTGCCAGCAGCGTGACAGGGTCCGAGCAGTACTTC
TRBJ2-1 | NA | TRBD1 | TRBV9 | CASSSRDRSNEQFF | TGTGCCAGCAGCTCCCGGGACAGGTCAAATGAGCAGTTCTTC
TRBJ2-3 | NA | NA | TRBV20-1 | CSASPPPALRTDTQYF | TGCAGTGCTAGTCCCCCCCCGGCCCTGAGGACAGATACGCAGTATTTT
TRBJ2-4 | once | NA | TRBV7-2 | CASSPQGWDIQYF | TGTGCCAGCAGCCCGCAGGGGTGGGACATTCAGTACTTC
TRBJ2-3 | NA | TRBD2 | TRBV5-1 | CASSFPAGTSGNTDTQYF | TGCGCCAGCAGCTTTCCTGCTGGGACTAGCGGGAACACAGATACGCAGTATTTT
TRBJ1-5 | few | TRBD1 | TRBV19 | CASSIVERTGWPQHF | TGTGCCAGTAGTATAGTGGAGAGGACAGGGTGGCCCCAGCATTTT
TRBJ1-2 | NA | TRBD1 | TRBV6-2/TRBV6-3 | CASSYPSQGEHGYTF | TGTGCCAGCAGTTACCCCTCCCAGGGGGAGCATGGCTACACCTTC
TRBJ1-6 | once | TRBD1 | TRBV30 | CAWRGTGRPPLHF | TGTGCCTGGAGGGGGACAGGGAGGCCACCCCTCCACTTT
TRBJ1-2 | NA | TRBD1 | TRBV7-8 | CASSSGQPLNYGYTF | TGTGCCAGCAGCTCGGGACAGCCCTTAAACTATGGCTACACCTTC
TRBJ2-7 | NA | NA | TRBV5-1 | CASSLGAGGSYEQYF | TGCGCCAGCAGCTTGGGTGCCGGGGGATCCTACGAGCAGTACTTC
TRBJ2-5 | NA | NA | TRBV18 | CASSPPSQETQYF | TGTGCCAGCTCACCCCCCAGCCAAGAGACCCAGTACTTC
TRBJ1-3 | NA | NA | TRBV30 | CARRSIGAGNTIYF | TGTGCCCGGAGGAGTATAGGGGCTGGAAACACCATATATTTT
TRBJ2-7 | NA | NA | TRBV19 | CASRANSYEQYF | TGTGCCAGTCGCGCCAACTCCTACGAGCAGTACTTC
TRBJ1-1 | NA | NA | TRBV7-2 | CASSLQGSGNTEAFF | TGTGCCAGCAGCTTACAGGGCTCGGGGAACACTGAAGCTTTCTTT
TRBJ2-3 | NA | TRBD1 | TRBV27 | CASSFWAGGENTQYF | TGTGCCAGCAGTTTCTGGGCAGGGGGCGAGAATACGCAGTATTTT
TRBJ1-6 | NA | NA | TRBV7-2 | CASSLESSYNSPLHF | TGTGCCAGCAGCTTGGAGAGCTCCTATAATTCACCCCTCCACTTT
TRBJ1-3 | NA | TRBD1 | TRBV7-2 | CASREGQGSLSGNTIYF | TGTGCCAGCAGGGAAGGACAGGGTTCACTTTCTGGAAACACCATATATTTT
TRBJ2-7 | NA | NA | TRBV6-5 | CASRQGGTSTYEQYF | TGTGCCAGCAGACAAGGTGGGACAAGCACCTACGAGCAGTACTTC
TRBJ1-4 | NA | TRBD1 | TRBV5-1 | CASSLRQGREKLFF | TGCGCCAGCAGCCTACGACAGGGTAGGGAAAAACTGTTTTTT
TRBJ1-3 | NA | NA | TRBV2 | CANSVGRSGNTIYF | TGTGCCAACAGCGTGGGGAGGTCTGGAAACACCATATATTTT
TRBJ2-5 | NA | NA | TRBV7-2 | CASSLPFGSRAQETQYF | TGTGCCAGCAGCTTACCCTTTGGGAGTCGGGCACAAGAGACCCAGTACTTC
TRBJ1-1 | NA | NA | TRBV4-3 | CASSHQGWGTEAFF | TGCGCCAGCAGCCACCAGGGGTGGGGCACTGAAGCTTTCTTT
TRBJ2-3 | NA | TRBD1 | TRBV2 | CASKTGVADTQYF | TGTGCCAGTAAAACAGGGGTGGCAGATACGCAGTATTTT
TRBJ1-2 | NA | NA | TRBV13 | CASSLGDGYTF | TGTGCCAGCAGCTTAGGCGATGGCTACACCTTC
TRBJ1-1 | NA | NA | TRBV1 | CTSSQKQYEAFF | TGCACCAGCAGCCAAAAACAGTACGAAGCTTTCTTT
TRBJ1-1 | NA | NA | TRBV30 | CAWIGTGNTEAFF | TGTGCCTGGATCGGTACGGGGAACACTGAAGCTTTCTTT
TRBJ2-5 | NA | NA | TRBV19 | CASSRKLVSTETQYF | TGTGCCAGTAGTAGAAAACTAGTATCAACAGAGACCCAGTACTTC
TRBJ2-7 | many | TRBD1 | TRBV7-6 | CASSLESGGYEQYF | TGTGCCAGCAGCTTAGAGTCAGGGGGCTACGAGCAGTACTTC
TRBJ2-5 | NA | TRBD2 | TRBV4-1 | CASSPRTSGGPAKETQYF | TGCGCCAGCAGCCCTCGGACTAGCGGGGGGCCGGCTAAAGAGACCCAGTACTTC
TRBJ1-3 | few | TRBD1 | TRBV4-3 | CASSQEQGGNTIYF | TGCGCCAGCAGCCAAGAACAGGGGGGAAACACCATATATTTT
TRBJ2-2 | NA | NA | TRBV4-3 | CASSQFTGGVEFAGELFF | TGCGCCAGCAGCCAATTTACAGGGGGGGTCGAGTTTGCCGGGGAGCTGTTTTTT
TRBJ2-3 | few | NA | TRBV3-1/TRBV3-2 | CASSRGTSGLTDTQYF | TGTGCCAGCAGCCGTGGGACTTCAGGACTCACAGATACGCAGTATTTT
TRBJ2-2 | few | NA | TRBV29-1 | CSVVGGVGELFF | TGCAGCGTTGTAGGCGGGGTCGGGGAGCTGTTTTTT
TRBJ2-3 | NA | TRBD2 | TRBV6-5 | CASSYSGTSSTDTQYF | TGTGCCAGCAGTTACTCCGGGACTAGCTCCACAGATACGCAGTATTTT
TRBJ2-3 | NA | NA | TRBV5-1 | CASSFSVPTQDTQYF | TGCGCCAGCAGCTTTAGCGTTCCCACACAGGATACGCAGTATTTT
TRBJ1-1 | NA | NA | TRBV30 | CALADKNTEAFF | TGTGCTCTAGCCGACAAGAACACTGAAGCTTTCTTT
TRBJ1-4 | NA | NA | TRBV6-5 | CASSKSQLGEKLFF | TGTGCCAGCAGCAAAAGTCAGTTGGGCGAAAAACTGTTTTTT
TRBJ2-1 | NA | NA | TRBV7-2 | CASSSGGPGEQFF | TGTGCCAGCAGCTCAGGAGGGCCGGGTGAGCAGTTCTTC